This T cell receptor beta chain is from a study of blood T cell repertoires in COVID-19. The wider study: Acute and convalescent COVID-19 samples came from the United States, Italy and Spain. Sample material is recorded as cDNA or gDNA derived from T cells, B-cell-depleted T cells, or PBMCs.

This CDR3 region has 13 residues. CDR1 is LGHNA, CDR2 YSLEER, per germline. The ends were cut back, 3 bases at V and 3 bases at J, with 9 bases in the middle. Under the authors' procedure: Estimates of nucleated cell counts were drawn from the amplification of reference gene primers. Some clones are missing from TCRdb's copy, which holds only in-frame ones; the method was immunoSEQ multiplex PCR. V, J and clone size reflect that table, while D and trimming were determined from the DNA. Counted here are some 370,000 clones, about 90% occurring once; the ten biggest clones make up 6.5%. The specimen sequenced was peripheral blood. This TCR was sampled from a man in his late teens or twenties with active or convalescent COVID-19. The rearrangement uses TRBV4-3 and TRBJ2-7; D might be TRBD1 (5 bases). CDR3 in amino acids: CASSQSQGYEQYF. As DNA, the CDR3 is TGCGCCAGCAGCCAGTCCCAGGGCTACGAGCAGTACTTC.